The 27 T cell receptor beta chains listed next were all sequenced from one sample in a study of T cell responses to AZD1222 COVID-19 vaccine. Profiled with immunoSEQ multiplex PCR; TCRdb holds only in-frame clones, not every one. The table includes about 160,000 clones, roughly 90% detected once. The sample was peripheral blood, taken 28 days after the second AZD1222 dose. The receptor set was obtained from an adult who received the AZD1222 COVID-19 vaccine.

The chain employs TRBV11-3 and TRBJ2-2, with 8 bases identical to TRBD1. The CDR3 is made up of 15 amino acids. Germline V CDR1 and CDR2: SGHNT, YENEEA. The junction had 9 bases not matched to a gene; V was cut back by 5 bases and J by 7 bases. The CDR3 DNA follows: TGTGCCAGCAGCGCCCGACAGGGGTTGAACGGGGAGCTGTTTTTT. Amino acids: CASSARQGLNGELFF.

The chain carries TRBV12-5 and TRBJ1-2, with D hard to call. The CDR3 sequence is 14 residues long. The ends were cut back, 1 base at V and 7 bases at J, with 13 bases in the middle. Germline values: CDR1 LGHNT, CDR2 FRNRAP. This CDR3 is CASGLGQWGAGYTF. In DNA, the CDR3 is TGTGCTAGTGGTTTGGGACAATGGGGAGCTGGCTACACCTTC.

The chain uses TRBV9 and TRBJ2-4; TRBD1 matches 8 bases. This CDR3 has 14 residues. V trimming: 2 bases; J trimming: 7 bases; junction bases outside the gene matches: 5. The germline V gene has CDR1 SGDLS and CDR2 YYNGEE. The CDR3 sequence: CASSVQTGANIQYF. The CDR3 DNA reads as TGTGCCAGCAGCGTTCAGACAGGGGCGAACATTCAGTACTTC.

The chain has TRBV9 and TRBJ2-5; 10 bases align to TRBD2. Trimming removed 4 bases from V and 5 bases from J; junction bases left unmatched: 11. Germline CDR1 reads SGDLS; CDR2 reads YYNGEE. There are 16 residues in the CDR3. CDR3 protein: CASSPGLAGVRETQYF. DNA of the CDR3: TGTGCCAGCAGCCCGGGGCTAGCGGGGGTTCGGGAGACCCAGTACTTC. Together with reference TRBV9 and TRBJ2-5, the CDR3 gives the full variable domain: DSGVTQTPKHLITATGQRVTLRCSPRSGDLSVYWYQQSLDQGLQFLIQYYNGEERAKGNILERFSAQQFPDLHSELNLSSLELGDSALYFCASSPGLAGVRETQYFGPGTRLLVL.

This chain joins TRBV5-1 and TRBJ2-1, with 7 bases that match TRBD1. The CDR3 runs to 17 residues. The V segment lost 4 bases and the J segment 7 bases; nucleotides outside the gene matches: 17. The germline gives CDR1 SGHRS, CDR2 YFSETQ. CDR3 protein: CASSPRSGQASENEQFF. Written as DNA, the CDR3 is TGCGCCAGCAGCCCTCGATCCGGACAGGCTAGTGAAAATGAGCAGTTCTTC.

This chain links TRBV5-6 with TRBJ2-3; D is unclear. There are 15 residues in the CDR3. Per the germline V gene, CDR1 is SGHDT and CDR2 is YYEEEE. Trimming took off 4 bases at V and 3 bases at J, with 15 bases between the two ends. In DNA form, the CDR3 reads TGTGCCAGCAGCCTAGACCCGGGCCCTACAGATACGCAGTATTTT. Encoded protein: CASSLDPGPTDTQYF.

The genes are TRBV19 and TRBJ1-2; 9 bases are a match to TRBD1. The CDR3 loop spans 14 amino acids. V was pared by 1 base and J by 8 bases, with 5 bases of the junction left unmatched. Germline CDR1 and CDR2: LNHDA and SQIVND (reference sequence). The CDR3 DNA is TGTGCCAGTAGTATAGCACAGGGGGCGGGCGGCTACACCTTC. It is translated as CASSIAQGAGGYTF.

V is TRBV5-1 and J is TRBJ1-2, with 8 bases that match TRBD1. Germline V gives CDR1 SGHRS, CDR2 YFSETQ. Trimming took 2 bases from V and 1 from J; bases not matched to a gene: 13. The CDR3 loop spans 18 amino acids. CDR3 loop: CASSFQGPTGAVNYGYTF. CDR3 in DNA: TGCGCCAGCAGCTTCCAAGGACCGACAGGGGCCGTTAACTATGGCTACACCTTC.

This chain joins TRBV6-5 and TRBJ1-2; weak D call: TRBD1 (6 bases). This CDR3 region has 16 residues. V lost 2 bases, J lost 5 bases, and 18 bases lay in between. In germline, CDR1 is MNHEY, CDR2 SVGAGI. CDR3 sequence (DNA): TGTGCCAGCAGTTACCGTCAAAGAGGGGGGTTTTATGGCTACACCTTC. Amino acids: CASSYRQRGGFYGYTF.

The chain joins TRBV5-8 to TRBJ1-1; D gene uncertain. The CDR3 consists of 11 residues. Trimming stripped 4 bases from V and 5 bases from J, with 6 bases between. From germline, CDR1 is SGHTS and CDR2 YDEGEE. The CDR3 reads CASSGETEAFF. The CDR3 DNA follows: TGTGCCAGCAGCGGAGAAACTGAAGCTTTCTTT.

V usage is TRBV6-4 and J usage is TRBJ2-1; TRBD2 aligns across 15 bases. Germline CDR1 is MRHNA and CDR2 is SNTAGT. The CDR3 runs to 16 residues. V shed 2 bases and J 7 bases; nucleotides not matched to a gene: 3. In DNA, the CDR3 is TGTGCCAGCAGTGACCCTGGGACTAGCGGGGGGAATGAGCAGTTCTTC. Amino acids: CASSDPGTSGGNEQFF.

The rearrangement joins TRBV5-1 to TRBJ1-2; a weak D match, TRBD1 (6 bases). Looked up from germline, CDR1 is SGHRS and CDR2 is YFSETQ. With 4 bases removed from V and 8 bases from J, the gap between germline ends came to 18 bases. The length of the CDR3 is 14 residues. The CDR3 loop is CASSPGTRDEGYTF. DNA for the CDR3: TGCGCCAGCAGCCCCGGGACACGCGACGAGGGCTACACCTTC.

The V gene is TRBV27, the J gene TRBJ2-2; perhaps TRBD2 as D (5 bases). The V end was cut by 3 bases, the J end by 5 bases, with 13 bases between. CDR1 and CDR2 from the germline V gene are MNHEY and SMNVEV (reference sequence). The CDR3 totals 15 residues. Here the CDR3 DNA reads TGTGCCAGCAGTTTCGGGGTACGGAAGACCGGGGAGCTGTTTTTT. As protein: CASSFGVRKTGELFF.

This clone was observed a handful of times. The rearrangement joins TRBV3-1 (or the pseudogene TRBV3-2) to TRBJ2-1; no reliable D call. Germline V lookup: CDR1 LGHDT, CDR2 YNNKEL (reference sequence). The V end lost 6 bases, the J end lost 10 bases, and 10 bases lay between the germline ends. The CDR3 contains 11 residues. The CDR3 sequence: CASSLKAEQFF. The CDR3 DNA is TGTGCCAGCAGTCTTAAAGCAGAGCAGTTCTTC.

This chain uses TRBV30 with TRBJ1-1; no definite D call. The CDR3 is 14 amino acids. From germline, CDR1 is GTSNPN and CDR2 SVGIG (reference sequence). Trimming shortened V by 1 base and J by 0 bases, and 9 bases separated the two germline ends. The CDR3 sequence: CAWSEVNMNTEAFF. DNA for the CDR3: TGTGCCTGGAGTGAAGTCAACATGAACACTGAAGCTTTCTTT.

The chain combines TRBV6-2 or TRBV6-3 with TRBJ1-1, with 7 bases fitting TRBD1. The CDR3 has 13 residues. V shed 5 bases and J 3 bases; nucleotides not matched to a gene: 3. Germline CDR1 MNHEY, CDR2 SVGEGT. CDR3 residues: CASSVGGDTEAFF. The CDR3 coding sequence is TGTGCCAGCAGTGTAGGGGGCGACACTGAAGCTTTCTTT.

The chain combines TRBV2 with TRBJ2-2; possible D gene TRBD1, 6 bases. Trimming pared 2 bases from V and 0 bases from J, leaving 7 bases between. Germline V lookup: CDR1 SNHLY, CDR2 FYNNEI. The CDR3 is 15 amino acids. CDR3 bases: TGTGCCAGCAGTGAATGGGGGCCGAACACCGGGGAGCTGTTTTTT. This translates into CASSEWGPNTGELFF.

The chain carries TRBV11-2 and TRBJ2-7; 8 nucleotides agree with TRBD1. V was clipped by 2 bases and J by 4 bases; unmatched bases: 19. CDR1 and CDR2 (germline): SGHAT, FQNNGV. The CDR3 loop spans 19 amino acids. The CDR3 here is CASSLPAIWTGLNVYEQYF. The CDR3 DNA reads TGTGCCAGCAGCTTACCGGCGATCTGGACAGGGCTAAATGTGTACGAGCAGTACTTC.

The chain combines TRBV5-1 with TRBJ1-2; maybe TRBD1 (6 bases). CDR1 SGHRS and CDR2 YFSETQ come from the germline V gene. The CDR3 is made up of 16 amino acids. V lost 4 bases, J lost 7 bases, and 23 bases lay in between. For the CDR3, the DNA is TGCGCCAGCAGCCCACGTGCCGGGGGGCTTACGAGTGGCTACACCTTC. Amino acids: CASSPRAGGLTSGYTF.

CDR3 nucleotides: TGCGCCAGCAGCTTAGGCCTAGCGGGGGCCGGAACCGGGGAGCTGTTTTTT. Protein product: CASSLGLAGAGTGELFF. This chain uses TRBV5-1 with TRBJ2-2, with 10 nucleotides matching TRBD2. V was pared by 2 bases and J by 5 bases, with 9 bases of the junction left unmatched. The CDR3 runs to 17 residues. The germline V gene has CDR1 SGHRS and CDR2 YFSETQ.

In its sample, this clone was seen once. In nucleotides, the CDR3 is TGCGCCAGCAGCCACGGGACAGGGGGGACCGGGGAGCTGTTTTTT. It specifies CASSHGTGGTGELFF. The chain couples TRBV4-3 to TRBJ2-2; 11 bases align to TRBD1. The J segment lost 5 bases and the V segment lost 3 bases, leaving 2 bases of the junction unmatched. From germline, CDR1 is LGHNA and CDR2 YSLEER. This CDR3 spans 15 amino acids.

In regard to this clone: This same CDR3 is encoded by further DNA sequences in the sample. The V gene is TRBV4-2, the J gene TRBJ1-4; the D is unclear. Trimming took 3 bases from V and 0 from J, leaving 5 bases between them. Germline V CDR1 and CDR2: LGHNA, YNFKEQ. The CDR3 loop spans 14 amino acids. CDR3 nucleotide sequence: TGTGCCAGCAGCCAGGGCACAACTAATGAAAAACTGTTTTTT. Translation: CASSQGTTNEKLFF.

The J gene is TRBJ1-5, the V gene TRBV30, with a tentative D call TRBD1 (5 bases). V was shortened by 2 bases and J by 7 bases, with 18 bases between the two germline ends. Germline CDR1 and CDR2: GTSNPN and SVGIG (reference sequence). The CDR3 loop spans 15 amino acids. Here the CDR3 reads CAWSRLGPGSQPQHF. For the CDR3, the DNA is TGTGCCTGGAGTCGGCTGGGGCCAGGGTCGCAGCCCCAGCATTTT.

V gene TRBV30 combines with J gene TRBJ1-2, with 8 bases matching TRBD1. Germline CDR1 and CDR2: GTSNPN and SVGIG (reference sequence). The CDR3 runs 15 residues. Trimming at V came to 2 bases and at J to 6 bases, leaving 11 bases not matched to a gene. In DNA, the CDR3 is TGTGCCTGGAGTCTCTACATGACAGGGGACGATGGCTACACCTTC. Protein: CAWSLYMTGDDGYTF.

CDR3 protein: CASSPTTGPANEKLFF. The CDR3 region has the DNA TGTGCCAGCAGCCCTACGACAGGTCCTGCTAATGAAAAACTGTTTTTT. The rearrangement links TRBV3-1 (or the pseudogene TRBV3-2) to TRBJ1-4; maybe TRBD1 (6 bases). Trimming removed 4 bases at V and 3 bases at J, with 15 bases between. Germline V gene lookup returns CDR1 LGHDT and CDR2 YNNKEL (reference sequence). There are 16 residues in the CDR3.

The rearrangement uses TRBV18 and TRBJ1-6; possibly TRBD1 for D (5 bases). Trimming removed 4 bases from V and 10 bases from J, with 17 bases in between. The CDR3 has 15 residues. The germline V gene has CDR1 KGHSH and CDR2 LQKENI. CDR3 bases: TGTGCCAGCTCACAACAAAGGGGACCAGGCTCACCCCTCCACTTT. Translated: CASSQQRGPGSPLHF.

There are a few counts of this clone. The chain recombines TRBV6-4 with TRBJ2-3; 15 bases align to TRBD2. CDR3 length equals 16 residues. The V and J ends lost 5 bases and 6 bases, in that order; junction bases with no gene match: 6. The germline V gene encodes CDR1 MRHNA and CDR2 SNTAGT. CDR3 bases: TGTGCCAGCAGTCGGACTAGCGGGGGGGCCACGGATACGCAGTATTTT. Protein sequence: CASSRTSGGATDTQYF.